This T cell receptor beta chain was sequenced in a study of breast tumors, draining lymph nodes, adjacent tissues. Axillary draining lymph nodes of breast cancer patients supplied the node samples. Germline CDR1 is MNHEY and CDR2 is SVGAGI. The CDR3 is 16 amino acids. V shed 0 bases and J shed 2 bases, with 11 bases lying between them. TCRdb processed the multiplex PCR reads anew with MiXCR; each CDR3 protein has one entry. Here the sample spans approximately 100,000 distinct CDR3 sequences, 21% being singletons. This sequence joins TRBV6-5 and TRBJ1-3, with D perhaps matching TRBD1 (6 bases). This TCR derives from a female donor with breast cancer. Some clones in this sample may be carry-over from other donors' samples. The sample comprised axillary lymph node tissue. Here the CDR3 DNA reads TGTGCCAGCAGTTACTCCCTAGGACAGACTGGAAACACCATATATTTT. It specifies CASSYSLGQTGNTIYF.